These T cell receptor beta chains were read from a single sample in a study of cytomegalovirus exposure and HLA in healthy donors. Assay used: immunoSEQ multiplex PCR; TCRdb lists only in-frame clones, some missing. This sample has 55,000 to 70,000 clones, with around 80% found just once. Sequencing was done on a sample of PBMCs. All receptors derive from a male donor in good health and CMV-seronegative. Each CDR3 is given with its conserved first and last residue. D genes are given only for firm matches. For some rows the clone size is stated as once, few or many, or as a class when expanded; others skip it.

V gene,D gene,clone size,J gene,CDR3 protein,CDR3 DNA
TRBV28,.,.,TRBJ1-5,CASSFERTSQPQHF,TGTGCCAGCAGTTTCGAAAGAACAAGTCAGCCCCAGCATTTT
TRBV6-1,.,once,TRBJ1-2,CASSEDNWGAYGYTF,TGTGCCAGCAGTGAAGATAACTGGGGCGCCTATGGCTACACCTTC
TRBV11-1,TRBD1,.,TRBJ2-7,CASSVQGAAHEQYF,TGTGCCAGCAGCGTACAGGGGGCGGCCCACGAGCAGTACTTC
TRBV11-2,.,.,TRBJ1-6,CASSSFSSYNSPLHF,TGTGCCAGCAGCTCGTTCAGCTCCTATAATTCACCCCTCCACTTT
TRBV2,TRBD2,.,TRBJ2-3,CASSLTSGGGDTQYF,TGTGCCAGCAGCTTGACTAGCGGGGGGGGAGATACGCAGTATTTT
TRBV5-4,TRBD1,.,TRBJ2-7,CASSPGQWANYEQYF,TGTGCCAGCAGTCCGGGACAGTGGGCCAACTACGAGCAGTACTTC
TRBV18,TRBD1,.,TRBJ1-2,CASSPRETGTGDESGYTF,TGTGCCAGCTCACCACGAGAAACCGGGACAGGCGACGAGAGTGGCTACACCTTC
TRBV5-4,.,.,TRBJ2-4,CASSSPLGGLAKNIQYF,TGTGCCAGCAGTTCCCCCCTCGGGGGGCTAGCCAAAAACATTCAGTACTTC
TRBV19,.,few,TRBJ1-1,CASRIGGLNTEAFF,TGTGCCAGCCGAATCGGGGGGCTGAACACTGAAGCTTTCTTT
TRBV7-3,.,.,TRBJ1-6,CASSLNAGDNSPLHF,TGTGCCAGCAGCTTAAACGCAGGGGACAATTCACCCCTCCACTTT
TRBV29-1,.,.,TRBJ1-1,CSVPAGRHAEAFF,TGCAGCGTTCCGGCGGGGAGACACGCTGAAGCTTTCTTT
TRBV7-9,TRBD1,.,TRBJ2-7,CASSGQGDSYEQYF,TGTGCCAGCAGCGGTCAGGGGGACTCCTACGAGCAGTACTTC
TRBV6-1,.,.,TRBJ2-7,CASSDAVSSYEQYF,TGTGCCAGCAGTGATGCCGTTAGCTCCTACGAGCAGTACTTC
TRBV19,TRBD2,.,TRBJ2-1,CASSSPSGGAHEQFF,TGTGCCAGTAGTTCCCCTAGCGGGGGGGCCCATGAGCAGTTCTTC
TRBV5-6,.,.,TRBJ1-2,CASSIGVVGYTF,TGTGCCAGCAGCATAGGGGTGGTAGGCTACACCTTC
TRBV5-4,TRBD2,.,TRBJ2-3,CASSLPAGGADTQYF,TGTGCCAGCAGCTTGCCAGCGGGGGGGGCAGATACGCAGTATTTT
TRBV7-2,.,.,TRBJ1-1,CASSRQTMLNTEAFF,TGTGCCAGCAGCCGACAGACCATGCTGAACACTGAAGCTTTCTTT
TRBV25-1,.,.,TRBJ1-6,CASSPPGTSPLHF,TGTGCCAGCAGTCCCCCGGGAACCTCACCCCTCCACTTT
TRBV6-5,.,once,TRBJ1-5,CASGFGGRNQPQHF,TGTGCCAGCGGGTTCGGGGGGCGTAATCAGCCCCAGCATTTT
TRBV5-1,TRBD1,.,TRBJ2-5,CASSMGTEETQYF,TGCGCCAGCAGCATGGGGACAGAAGAGACCCAGTACTTC
TRBV6-6,.,.,TRBJ1-5,CASTSTGHQPQHF,TGTGCCAGCACTTCTACAGGGCATCAGCCCCAGCATTTT
TRBV18,.,few,TRBJ1-1,CASSPIQGEAFF,TGTGCCAGCTCACCTATCCAGGGCGAAGCTTTCTTT
TRBV18,TRBD1,.,TRBJ1-6,CASSPTGTESSYNSPLHF,TGTGCCAGCTCACCTACCGGGACAGAGAGCTCCTATAATTCACCCCTCCACTTT
TRBV6-7,.,.,TRBJ1-4,CASRVRGTNEKLFF,TGTGCCAGCAGGGTCAGGGGCACTAATGAAAAACTGTTTTTT
TRBV6-5,.,.,TRBJ2-2,CATGQEGTGELFF,TGTGCCACGGGACAAGAAGGCACCGGGGAGCTGTTTTTT
TRBV6-6,.,few,TRBJ2-2,CASSYWRTGELFF,TGTGCCAGCAGTTACTGGCGGACCGGGGAGCTGTTTTTT
TRBV27,.,.,TRBJ1-1,CASSLNRANTEAFF,TGTGCCAGCAGTTTAAACAGGGCGAACACTGAAGCTTTCTTT
TRBV27,TRBD1,once,TRBJ2-7,CASSLFPPGQSSYEQYF,TGTGCCAGCAGTTTATTCCCGCCGGGACAGAGCTCCTACGAGCAGTACTTC
TRBV4-1,TRBD1,.,TRBJ2-7,CASSRVSTGGLDEQYF,TGCGCCAGCAGTCGTGTATCGACAGGGGGCCTCGACGAGCAGTACTTC
TRBV6-5,.,.,TRBJ2-7,CASSARGAGTYEQYF,TGTGCCAGCAGTGCACGGGGGGCTGGCACCTACGAGCAGTACTTC
TRBV6-5,.,.,TRBJ2-7,CASSVLSTGSYEQYF,TGTGCCAGCAGTGTTCTCTCCACAGGTTCCTACGAGCAGTACTTC
TRBV2,TRBD2,.,TRBJ2-1,CASSQTSGAYNEQFF,TGTGCCAGCAGTCAGACTAGCGGGGCCTACAATGAGCAGTTCTTC
TRBV7-8,TRBD1,.,TRBJ2-2,CASSPGQANTGELFF,TGTGCCAGCAGCCCCGGACAGGCGAACACCGGGGAGCTGTTTTTT
TRBV30,TRBD1,few,TRBJ2-7,CAWSGNRGYEQYF,TGTGCCTGGAGCGGGAACAGGGGGTACGAGCAGTACTTC
TRBV27,TRBD2,few,TRBJ2-1,CASWTSGGYNEQFF,TGTGCCAGTTGGACTAGCGGGGGGTACAATGAGCAGTTCTTC
TRBV6-5,TRBD2,few,TRBJ2-1,CASTWGLAGGNEQFF,TGTGCCAGCACTTGGGGACTAGCGGGGGGGAATGAGCAGTTCTTC
TRBV5-5,.,.,TRBJ2-3,CASSLQGTDTQYF,TGTGCCAGCAGCTTGCAGGGAACAGATACGCAGTATTTT
TRBV18,.,.,TRBJ1-2,CASSPVSSGGYGYTF,TGTGCCAGCTCACCAGTTTCATCGGGAGGCTATGGCTACACCTTC
TRBV5-1,.,.,TRBJ2-7,CASSLVRGEPGDYEQYF,TGCGCCAGCAGCTTGGTGCGCGGGGAGCCTGGGGACTACGAGCAGTACTTC
TRBV19,.,once,TRBJ1-5,CASSSAFNQPQHF,TGTGCCAGTAGTAGCGCTTTCAATCAGCCCCAGCATTTT
TRBV7-2,TRBD1,few,TRBJ1-4,CASSIAGTGSLEKLFF,TGTGCCAGCAGCATTGCCGGGACAGGGTCTTTGGAAAAACTGTTTTTT
TRBV4-2,TRBD1,.,TRBJ2-1,CASSQQGTGVGEQFF,TGTGCCAGCAGCCAGCAGGGGACAGGGGTTGGGGAGCAGTTCTTC
TRBV30,.,.,TRBJ2-6,CAYRVLNSGANVLTF,TGTGCTTACCGGGTTCTCAATTCTGGGGCCAACGTCCTGACTTTC
TRBV7-9,.,.,TRBJ1-2,CASSLAPIRVNGYTF,TGTGCCAGCAGCTTAGCGCCGATCAGGGTAAACGGCTACACCTTC
TRBV6-1,TRBD1,.,TRBJ1-2,CASSDHGTGFGYTF,TGTGCCAGCAGTGACCACGGGACAGGGTTTGGCTACACCTTC
TRBV7-6,.,.,TRBJ2-6,CASSSDSLYSGANVLTF,TGTGCCAGCAGCTCGGACAGCCTATACTCTGGGGCCAACGTCCTGACTTTC
TRBV5-1,TRBD1,.,TRBJ2-3,CASSLSGQGYADTQYF,TGCGCCAGCAGCTTGTCGGGACAGGGGTACGCAGATACGCAGTATTTT
TRBV30,.,.,TRBJ1-2,CAWRSGGLHGYTF,TGTGCCTGGAGATCGGGGGGCCTTCATGGCTACACCTTC
TRBV4-3,.,.,TRBJ2-1,CASSHSGGEQFF,TGCGCCAGCAGCCACAGCGGCGGTGAGCAGTTCTTC
TRBV6-1,.,.,TRBJ2-7,CASSEQQGREQYF,TGTGCCAGCAGTGAACAGCAGGGGCGGGAGCAGTACTTC
TRBV28,.,.,TRBJ2-5,CASSFFGEGGLETQYF,TGTGCCAGCAGTTTTTTCGGGGAGGGGGGGTTGGAGACCCAGTACTTC
TRBV9,.,.,TRBJ2-7,CASSVVGGEPYEQYF,TGTGCCAGCAGCGTAGTAGGAGGGGAACCCTACGAGCAGTACTTC
TRBV7-2,TRBD1,.,TRBJ2-1,CASSFRPGQGRNEQFF,TGTGCCAGCAGTTTCCGGCCGGGACAGGGACGGAATGAGCAGTTCTTC
TRBV7-2,TRBD2,.,TRBJ2-1,CASSLGGTSGIRGNEQFF,TGTGCCAGCAGCTTAGGGGGGACTAGCGGAATCAGGGGCAATGAGCAGTTCTTC
TRBV30,TRBD1,.,TRBJ1-6,CAWNADRGYSPLHF,TGTGCCTGGAACGCGGACAGGGGTTATTCACCCCTCCACTTT
TRBV9,TRBD2,.,TRBJ2-3,CASSSLAAGGGTDTQYF,TGTGCCAGCAGCTCACTAGCGGCGGGGGGCGGCACAGATACGCAGTATTTT
TRBV14,.,.,TRBJ1-5,CASSQDRRVAQPQHF,TGTGCCAGCAGCCAAGATAGGCGGGTCGCTCAGCCCCAGCATTTT
TRBV19,.,once,TRBJ1-1,CASSIGLLNTEAFF,TGTGCCAGTAGTATAGGACTTTTGAACACTGAAGCTTTCTTT
TRBV5-6,TRBD1,.,TRBJ1-1,CASSFSGGEDTEAFF,TGTGCCAGCAGCTTCTCAGGGGGCGAGGACACTGAAGCTTTCTTT